This T cell receptor (beta chain) appears in the sequencing data of a study of CD8+CD57+ T cells in acquired aplastic anemia. For the study at large: Where healthy donors were concerned, CD4+ cells averaged roughly 11 million reads. Study observations and caveats: Patients shared approximately 30 CD8+ CDR3 sequences with controls.

Genomic DNA acted as the template from which TCR beta VDJ combination and CDR3 sequence profiling were carried out. TCRdb re-analysed the reads in MiXCR, keeping a single row per CDR3 protein. The profile covers fewer than 200,000 distinct CDR3 sequences, with around 60% appearing a single time and 35% to 50% taken by the ten largest. Germline loops: CDR1 SEHNR, CDR2 FQNEAQ (reference sequence). Trimming removed 0 bases at V and 5 bases at J, with 16 bases between. The CDR3 is 16 residues long. As concerns this clonotype: Its target is unknown.

The specimen was sorted CD4+, CD8+, or CD8+CD57+ T cells (not recorded which) from PBMCs. The rearrangement uses TRBV7-9 and TRBJ1-1; D not resolved. This sequence originates from a human donor in good health. The CDR3, as DNA: TGTGCCAGCAGCTTAGCAAGGCTGGCAGATGGGACTGAAGCTTTCTTT. It codes for CASSLARLADGTEAFF. The full variable domain, in which reference TRBV7-9 and TRBJ1-1 provide the parts outside the CDR3, is DTGVSQNPRHKITKRGQNVTFRCDPISEHNRLYWYRQTLGQGPEFLTYFQNEAQLEKSRLLSDRFSAERPKGSFSTLEIQRTEQGDSAMYLCASSLARLADGTEAFFGQGTRLTVV.